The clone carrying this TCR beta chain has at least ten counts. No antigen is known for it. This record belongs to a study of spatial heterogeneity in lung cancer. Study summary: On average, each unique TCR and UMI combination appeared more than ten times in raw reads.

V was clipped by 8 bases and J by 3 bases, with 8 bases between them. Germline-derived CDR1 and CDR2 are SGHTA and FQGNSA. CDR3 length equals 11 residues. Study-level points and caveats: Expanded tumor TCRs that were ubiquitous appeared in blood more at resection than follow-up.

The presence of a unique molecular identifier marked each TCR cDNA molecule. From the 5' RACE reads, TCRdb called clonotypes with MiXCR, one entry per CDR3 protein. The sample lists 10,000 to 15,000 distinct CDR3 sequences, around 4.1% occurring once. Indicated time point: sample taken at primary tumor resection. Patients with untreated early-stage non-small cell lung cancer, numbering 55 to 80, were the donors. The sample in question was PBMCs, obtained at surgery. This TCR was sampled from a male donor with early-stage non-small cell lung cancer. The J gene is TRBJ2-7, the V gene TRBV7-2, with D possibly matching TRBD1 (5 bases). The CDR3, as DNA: TGTGCCAGCGGACACAACTACGAGCAGTACTTC. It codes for CASGHNYEQYF.